A few counts support the clone carrying this T cell receptor beta chain. No antigen is known for it. This sample was included in a study of cytomegalovirus exposure and HLA in healthy donors. General study results and limits: The study found most TCR sequences rare, yet found some public TCRs in many donors.

Amplification used 60 Vbeta primers and 13 Jbeta primers. Sequencing was performed with immunoSEQ multiplex PCR; in TCRdb, only in-frame clones are kept and a portion is missing. The sample carries approximately 130,000 clones, over 65% recorded once. Germline loops: CDR1 KGHSH, CDR2 LQKENI. This CDR3 has 15 residues. The ends were cut back, 0 bases at V and 2 bases at J, with 9 bases in the middle. This chain uses TRBV18 with TRBJ2-3; no clear D gene. Sequences were obtained from PBMCs. This clonotype was sampled from a man between 25 and 39 years old in good health and CMV-seronegative. The CDR3 is CASSPPTRLTDTQYF. The CDR3 DNA is TGTGCCAGCTCACCACCTACTCGACTCACAGATACGCAGTATTTT.